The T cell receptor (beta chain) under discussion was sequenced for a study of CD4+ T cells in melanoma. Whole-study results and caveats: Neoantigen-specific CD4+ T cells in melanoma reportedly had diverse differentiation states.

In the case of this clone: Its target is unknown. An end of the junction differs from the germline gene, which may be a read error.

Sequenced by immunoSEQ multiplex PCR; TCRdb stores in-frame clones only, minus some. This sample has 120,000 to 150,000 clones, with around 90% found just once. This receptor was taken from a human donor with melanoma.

The CDR3: CAWSVGQRQGF. The CDR3 region has the DNA TGTGCCTGGAGTGTCGGCCAGAGACAGGGCTTT. The chain has TRBV30 and TRBJ1-1; 7 bases map to TRBD1. This CDR3 comprises 11 residues. In germline, CDR1 is GTSNPN, CDR2 SVGIG (reference sequence).